The 2 T cell receptor beta chains presented below share a single source sample, sequenced in a study of Graves' ophthalmopathy and Graves' hyperthyroidism (dated by TCRdb to the late 2010s). The instrument was an Illumina HiSeq 2000. For repertoire sequencing, the TCR beta CDR3 regions were amplified from RNA transcripts. The first round was an RT-PCR using HTBI primers with the Qiagen OneStep RT-PCR kit, and this first round was followed by a second-round multiplex PCR, then size selection and purification. TCRdb reprocessing: public reads trimmed at Q25 with fastp, clones called with MiXCR, in-frame beta chains kept. Here each entry gathers all rows of one CDR3 protein and keeps the most common genes and DNA. The table for this sample lists 500,000 to 600,000 distinct CDR3 sequences; less than 40% of them were counted only once. Around 4.6% of the sample is taken by the ten largest. Sequenced sample: peripheral blood or thyroid tissue (not recorded which). The origin of the receptors is an adult man with Graves' hyperthyroidism.

The gene calls are TRBV19 and TRBJ2-1; the match to TRBD2 covers 9 bases. The V segment lost 10 bases and the J segment 3 bases; nucleotides outside the gene matches: 4. CDR1 and CDR2 from the germline V gene are LNHDA and SQIVND (reference sequence). The CDR3 totals 13 residues. CDR3 coding DNA: TGTGCCACTGCGGGGGGGAGCTACAATGAGCAGTTCTTC. Its translation is CATAGGSYNEQFF. The full variable domain, in which reference TRBV19 and TRBJ2-1 provide the parts outside the CDR3, is DGGITQSPKYLFRKEGQNVTLSCEQNLNHDAMYWYRQDPGQGLRLIYYSQIVNDFQKGDIAEGYSVSREKKESFPLTVTSAQKNPTAFYLCATAGGSYNEQFFGPGTRLTVL.

This clonotype was counted many times. This chain joins TRBV10-3 and TRBJ2-7; tentatively, D is TRBD1 (8 bases). Trimming took off 3 bases at V and 6 bases at J, with 21 bases between the two ends. Per germline, CDR1 ENHRY and CDR2 SYGVKD. The CDR3 has 16 amino acids. The CDR3 DNA reads TGTGCCATCAGTGAAAGAGGAGGACAGGGAGGGTCCGAGCAGTACTTC. It yields the protein CAISERGGQGGSEQYF.